This is a list of T cell receptor beta chains from one sample in a study of control samples from healthy donors and cancer patients. Profiling relied on immunoSEQ multiplex PCR, and the TCRdb table lists in-frame clones only, not all of them. The sample includes 150,000 to 200,000 clones, more than 85% of them seen just once. The sequenced material came from blood. Every receptor here comes from a woman aged 40 to 50 in good health. Each CDR3 is given without its conserved first and last residue. The order of the fields is V gene, J gene, CDR3 protein.

TRBV5-1	TRBJ2-7	ASSLGASGAYEQY
TRBV9	TRBJ2-7	ASSVATGNYEQY
TRBV5-1	TRBJ2-1	ASSLLAGPNEQF
TRBV5-1	TRBJ1-1	ASSWTGDTEAF
TRBV15	TRBJ2-5	ATSPSGRGQETQY
TRBV7-9	TRBJ1-1	ASSFSSTEAF
TRBV19	TRBJ2-1	ASSIGPGNEQF
TRBV20-1	TRBJ1-6	SASGGSSYNSPLH
TRBV6-5	TRBJ1-1	ASSPNSNEAF
TRBV7-9	TRBJ1-1	ASSYGIEAF
TRBV7-8	TRBJ1-1	ASSLATTGITEAF
TRBV9	TRBJ2-7	ASSVIDSGGEQY
TRBV12-3/TRBV12-4	TRBJ2-7	ASSLLGFYEQY
TRBV3-1/TRBV3-2	TRBJ2-2	ASGPTRYDGELF
TRBV20-1	TRBJ1-2	SARAEKGYT
TRBV10-3	TRBJ1-5	AISESNRGDNQPQH
TRBV9	TRBJ2-2	ASSYRSGGHTGELF
TRBV4-1	TRBJ1-1	ASSPSPDRTNTEAF
TRBV5-1	TRBJ1-1	ASSATGANTEAF
TRBV2	TRBJ1-1	ASSGGVETEAF
TRBV4-1	TRBJ2-7	ASSQGQGGSYEQY
TRBV10-3	TRBJ2-2	ATSLAGGSGELF
TRBV5-1	TRBJ2-3	ASSLRWQGGDADTQY
TRBV5-1	TRBJ2-6	ASSRPAGPSDSGANVLT
TRBV27	TRBJ2-5	ASSLSRTPGTQY
TRBV9	TRBJ2-1	ASSVRSGSYNEQF